Described below is a single T cell receptor beta chain sequence and its context. The sample is drawn from a study of blood T cell repertoires in COVID-19. Study background: From the United States, Italy and Spain came samples of acute and convalescent COVID-19. Nucleic acid was either cDNA or gDNA, and it came from T cells, B-cell-depleted T cells, or PBMCs.

The authors' processing: Reference gene primer amplification yielded estimated nucleated cell counts. Only in-frame clones appear in the TCRdb table, and some are missing; sequencing was by immunoSEQ multiplex PCR. V and J calls and clone size are given by that table; D and trimming were obtained from the DNA. The data hold under 70,000 clones, with less than 80% observed a single time. This CDR3 spans 14 amino acids. Germline assignment: CDR1 SGHRS and CDR2 YFSETQ. J was trimmed by 2 bases and V by 5 bases; bases with no gene match: 6. V usage is TRBV5-1 and J usage is TRBJ1-2; TRBD1 matches 7 bases. This receptor was taken from a man aged 60 to 75 with acute or convalescent COVID-19. Sequenced input: peripheral blood. The CDR3: CASSLQQGNYGYTF. The CDR3 DNA is TGCGCCAGCAGTCTTCAACAGGGGAACTATGGCTACACCTTC.